Described below is a single TCR beta chain sequence and its context. Its antigen is currently unknown. Healthy bone marrow donors formed the donor group. The V and J ends lost 2 bases and 0 bases respectively, with 7 bases between them. This CDR3 spans 15 amino acids. The germline V gene encodes CDR1 SGHTA and CDR2 FQGNSA. This sample stems from a study of cytomegalovirus exposure and HLA in healthy donors. Overall study results and limits: It was assumed in the presence/absence analyses that sequencing depth was roughly uniform across donors. In a later analysis, at a false discovery rate of 0.05, 17,000 or so TCR beta sequences matched HLA alleles. Within the data, a cluster of highly shared sequence variants was likely a sequencing artifact.

The PCR contained 60 Vbeta and 13 Jbeta primers. The table came from immunoSEQ multiplex PCR; TCRdb's copy has only in-frame clones and leaves some out. This table holds roughly 100,000 clones, around 84% found once. This sequence was found in a man younger than 40 in good health and CMV-seronegative. Sample: PBMCs. J is TRBJ1-4 and V is TRBV7-2; D unclear. Written as DNA, the CDR3 is TGTGCCAGCAGCTTATCCTTTGCAACTAATGAAAAACTGTTTTTT. Translating it yields CASSLSFATNEKLFF.